This T cell receptor (beta chain) was sequenced in a study of T cell repertoires in cytomegalovirus infection. Study as a whole: Based on public TCR beta signatures, there were indications of CMV infection and of a matching HLA type.

MiXCR was run by TCRdb on the reads, yielding one entry per CDR3 protein. The table lists 490,000 or so distinct CDR3 sequences, about 11% of them singletons. Study-level findings and limits: The study found HLA-C-restricted CMV-specific TCR beta clonotypes dominating the ex vivo response.

The V and J ends lost 2 bases and 3 bases, in that order; junction bases with no gene match: 6. Germline V gives CDR1 SGHRS, CDR2 YFSETQ. The CDR3 is 16 amino acids. Comment on this clonotype: Antigen: not known.

The chain couples TRBV5-1 to TRBJ2-5, with 11 bases that match TRBD2. The sequenced material came from PBMCs. The receptor was isolated from a human donor in good health (CMV status not recorded). Some clones in this sample may be carry-over from other donors' samples. This chain's CDR3 is CASSLVGTSGEETQYF. CDR3 nucleotide sequence: TGCGCCAGCAGCTTAGTAGGGACTAGCGGAGAAGAGACCCAGTACTTC.